A selection of T cell receptor beta chains follows, all from one sample in a study of blood T cells in healthy people across ages. In TCRdb, the 5' RACE reads were re-called with MiXCR into one record per CDR3 protein. The sample includes roughly 930,000 distinct CDR3 sequences, about 48% of them seen just once. The sequenced material came from blood. These receptors all come from a man aged 30-40 years in good health. The CDR3 runs from the conserved cysteine through the conserved F or W. D genes are given only for firm matches. Clone size appears in some rows only: once, few, many, or a class for an expanded clone.

D gene | clone size | CDR3 length | J gene | V gene | CDR3 DNA | CDR3 protein
. | few | 17 | TRBJ2-1 | TRBV10-2 | TGCGCCAGCAGTGAGTACCCAGGGGCCAGCTCCTACAATGAGCAGTTCTTC | CASSEYPGASSYNEQFF
TRBD1 | few | 14 | TRBJ1-2 | TRBV6-5 | TGTGCCAGCAGTTACGGGACAGGGGCTCGTGGCTACACCTTC | CASSYGTGARGYTF
. | . | 14 | TRBJ1-2 | TRBV7-3 | TGTGCCAGCAGCCCGGCCAGGAATAACTATGGCTACACCTTC | CASSPARNNYGYTF
TRBD1 | . | 14 | TRBJ2-7 | TRBV27 | TGTGCCAGCAGTTTATACCAGGGGGTATACGAGCAGTACTTC | CASSLYQGVYEQYF
. | . | 13 | TRBJ2-7 | TRBV6-2/TRBV6-3 | TGTGCCAGCAGTTACTCGATCAAGTACGAGCAGTACTTC | CASSYSIKYEQYF
TRBD2 | . | 14 | TRBJ2-3 | TRBV6-5 | TGTGCCAGCAGTTCCGTAAGCGGGGGCCCAACGCAGTATTTT | CASSSVSGGPTQYF
. | . | 15 | TRBJ2-1 | TRBV7-2 | TGTGCCAGCAGCGCACAGGGACTAAACCACAATGAGCAGTTCTTC | CASSAQGLNHNEQFF
TRBD1 | . | 15 | TRBJ2-7 | TRBV6-6 | TGTGCCAGCATCACCACAGACAGGGGGAACTACGAGCAGTACTTC | CASITTDRGNYEQYF
TRBD1 | few | 16 | TRBJ1-6 | TRBV4-2 | TGTGCCAGCAGCGTCTCCGGGACAGTTTACAATTCACCCCTCCACTTT | CASSVSGTVYNSPLHF
TRBD1 | many | 15 | TRBJ2-7 | TRBV5-1 | TGCGCCAGCAGCTCCACCGGGACAGGCTCCTACGAGCAGTACTTC | CASSSTGTGSYEQYF
. | . | 13 | TRBJ2-1 | TRBV12-5 | TGTGCTAGTGCCAGAGACTGGGGTAATGAGCAGTTCTTC | CASARDWGNEQFF
. | . | 17 | TRBJ1-3 | TRBV4-1 | TGCGCCAGCAGCCAAGATGCCGGACTCACATACGGAAACACCATATATTTT | CASSQDAGLTYGNTIYF
TRBD1 | . | 15 | TRBJ1-5 | TRBV20-1 | TGCAGTGCCGAATTCCTAGGACAGGGAGGGCAGCCCCAGCATTTT | CSAEFLGQGGQPQHF